The 25 T cell receptor beta chains reported below all come from one sample, sequenced in a study of blood T cell repertoires in COVID-19. This table comes from immunoSEQ multiplex PCR, and its TCRdb copy is limited to in-frame clones, with some not included. The profile shows hundreds of thousands of clones, approximately 86% of them singletons. The specimen sequenced was peripheral blood. The receptors were sampled from a woman in her seventies with COVID-19, enrolled during active disease.

The CDR3 spells CASSPTGTGRHEQYF. The CDR3 nucleotides are TGTGCCAGCAGCCCAACCGGGACAGGGCGACACGAGCAGTACTTC. The chain combines TRBV14 with TRBJ2-7, with TRBD1 matching over 9 bases. The CDR3 totals 15 residues. Germline loops: CDR1 SGHDN, CDR2 FVKESK. The ends lost 4 bases at V and 5 bases at J; junction bases unmatched: 9.

The chain joins TRBV3-1 (or the pseudogene TRBV3-2) to TRBJ1-2, with 7 bases that match TRBD1. The CDR3 extends over 12 amino acids. V dropped 1 base and J dropped 7; count of bases not matched to a gene: 0. Germline CDR1 and CDR2: LGHDT and YNNKEL (reference sequence). CDR3 region: CASSQGQGGYTF. In DNA form, the CDR3 reads TGTGCCAGCAGCCAAGGACAGGGTGGCTACACCTTC.

J is TRBJ1-3 and V is TRBV10-1; tentative D call: TRBD1 (6 bases). Germline V gene data show CDR1 as WNHNN and CDR2 as SYGVQD (reference sequence). The CDR3 is made up of 15 amino acids. Trimming took 2 bases from V and 2 from J, leaving 10 bases between them. DNA for the CDR3: TGCGCCAGCAGTGAGGGGGGCGGCACTGGAAACACCATATATTTT. Translating gives CASSEGGGTGNTIYF.

This sequence joins TRBV27 and TRBJ2-3; TRBD2 aligns across 7 bases. CDR3 length: 12 amino acids. CDR1 is MNHEY, CDR2 SMNVEV, per germline (reference sequence). J lost 6 bases, V lost 7 bases, and 4 bases had no gene match. The CDR3: CASMYGGDTQYF. The CDR3 DNA is TGTGCCAGCATGTACGGGGGGGATACGCAGTATTTT.

This clone was counted a few times. This sequence joins TRBV24-1 and TRBJ1-2, with 7 bases identical to TRBD1. This CDR3 region has 14 residues. The V gene end was trimmed by 2 bases and the J gene end by 8 bases; junction bases not matched to a gene: 7. Germline assignment: CDR1 KGHDR and CDR2 SFDVKD. CDR3 region: CATSDSGQLGGYTF. CDR3 coding DNA: TGTGCCACCAGTGATTCGGGACAGCTGGGCGGCTACACCTTC.

Here the CDR3 reads CASSLRVGGPLQETQYF. The CDR3 DNA reads TGTGCCAGCAGCCTACGAGTGGGGGGACCCCTCCAAGAGACCCAGTACTTC. The J gene is TRBJ2-5, the V gene TRBV9; tentatively, D is TRBD2 (6 bases). This CDR3 has 17 amino acids. Trimming left V 4 bases short and J 1 base short, with 20 bases between. Germline lookup yields CDR1 SGDLS and CDR2 YYNGEE.

This clone was observed once. The CDR3 loop is CASSLPGQGFLNTEAFF. The CDR3, as DNA: TGTGCCAGCAGTTTACCCGGACAGGGGTTTCTGAACACTGAAGCTTTCTTT. The chain uses TRBV28 and TRBJ1-1; 9 bases line up with TRBD1. V trimming: 2 bases; J trimming: 0 bases; junction bases outside the gene matches: 7. This CDR3 has 17 amino acids. Per germline, CDR1 MDHEN and CDR2 SYDVKM.

V and J are TRBV5-8 and TRBJ1-6; D is unclear. Germline V gives CDR1 SGHTS, CDR2 YDEGEE. The CDR3 has 14 amino acids. The V end was cut by 5 bases, the J end by 10 bases, with 16 bases between. In DNA form, the CDR3 reads TGTGCCAGCAGTTACACCCCACCAGGATCACCCCTCCACTTT. Its protein product is CASSYTPPGSPLHF.

This chain's CDR3 is CASIAGVLRNEQFF. In nucleotides, the CDR3 is TGTGCCAGCATCGCCGGGGTTTTAAGGAATGAGCAGTTCTTC. This chain links TRBV28 with TRBJ2-1; D perhaps matches TRBD2 (5 bases). Germline values: CDR1 MDHEN, CDR2 SYDVKM. Trimming cost V 7 bases and J 7 bases, with 17 bases left between them. The CDR3 length is 14 residues.

This rearrangement joins TRBV7-8 to TRBJ1-2; 8 nucleotides line up with TRBD1. The junction had 7 bases not matched to a gene; V was cut back by 3 bases and J by 4 bases. This CDR3 has 15 residues. Germline values: CDR1 SGHVS, CDR2 FQNEAQ. The CDR3 here is CASSFSDRGTYGYTF. The CDR3 DNA reads as TGTGCCAGCAGCTTTAGTGACAGGGGAACCTATGGCTACACCTTC.

V and J are TRBV18 and TRBJ2-1; no clear D. Trimming left V 2 bases short and J 8 bases short, with 4 bases between. The germline CDR1 and CDR2 sequences are KGHSH and LQKENI. The CDR3 has 11 amino acids. As DNA, the CDR3 is TGTGCCAGCTCACCATCCGATGAGCAGTTCTTC. It specifies CASSPSDEQFF.

The rearrangement uses TRBV6-5 and TRBJ2-7; D unclear. The CDR3 loop spans 13 amino acids. Trimming stripped 6 bases from V and 0 bases from J, with 9 bases between. The V gene's germline CDR1 is MNHEY and CDR2 SVGAGI. The CDR3 region is CASRLPSSYEQYF. CDR3 DNA sequence: TGTGCCAGCAGGTTACCTAGCTCCTACGAGCAGTACTTC.

The CDR3: CASRGGQGFYTEAFF. CDR3 in DNA: TGTGCCAGCAGGGGGGGACAGGGGTTTTACACTGAAGCTTTCTTT. The V gene is TRBV2, the J gene TRBJ1-1; TRBD1 matches 10 bases. The V segment lost 6 bases and the J segment 3 bases; nucleotides outside the gene matches: 7. Germline-derived CDR1 and CDR2 are SNHLY and FYNNEI. This CDR3 region has 15 residues. The variable domain in full, with the rest retrieved from reference TRBV2 and TRBJ1-1, is EPEVTQTPSHQVTQMGQEVILRCVPISNHLYFYWYRQILGQKVEFLVSFYNNEISEKSEIFDDQFSVERPDGSNFTLKIRSTKLEDSAMYFCASRGGQGFYTEAFFGQGTRLTVV.

The chain is built from TRBV27 and TRBJ1-1; D is unresolved. Germline CDR1 and CDR2: MNHEY and SMNVEV (reference sequence). CDR3 size: 15 residues. V was cut by 3 bases and J by 4 bases, with 15 bases left in between. The CDR3 protein is CASSFRERGSTEAFF. The DNA of the CDR3 is TGTGCCAGCAGTTTTAGGGAGAGAGGGAGCACTGAAGCTTTCTTT.

The V and J genes are TRBV29-1 and TRBJ2-2; 10 nucleotides line up with TRBD2. CDR3 length: 14 amino acids. With 7 bases clipped from V and 2 bases from J, the junction kept 4 bases outside the gene matches. Looked up from germline, CDR1 is SQVTM and CDR2 is ANQGSEA. The CDR3 DNA sequence: TGCAGCGCCCGGACTAGCGGTAACACCGGGGAGCTGTTTTTT. The encoded protein is CSARTSGNTGELFF.

The rearrangement joins TRBV10-2 to TRBJ2-2, with 7 bases aligning to TRBD1. CDR1 is WSHSY and CDR2 is SAAADI in the germline V gene. J was trimmed by 6 bases and V by 6 bases; bases with no gene match: 10. The CDR3 spans 15 residues. The CDR3 is CASSPTGRSSGELFF. For the CDR3, the DNA is TGCGCCAGCAGCCCGACAGGGCGGTCTTCCGGGGAGCTGTTTTTT.

V is TRBV30 and J is TRBJ2-6, with D perhaps matching TRBD2 (6 bases). V was pared by 4 bases and J by 1 base, with 14 bases between. CDR3 length: 16 residues. Germline CDR1 and CDR2: GTSNPN and SVGIG (reference sequence). This CDR3 is CAWTRRGGSGANVLTF. CDR3 DNA: TGTGCCTGGACCCGCCGTGGGGGGTCTGGGGCCAACGTCCTGACTTTC.

J is TRBJ1-3 and V is TRBV5-4; TRBD1 matches 8 bases. V trimming: 4 bases; J trimming: 3 bases; junction bases outside the gene matches: 9. Germline V gene lookup returns CDR1 SGHNT and CDR2 YYREEE (reference sequence). The CDR3 totals 16 residues. CDR3 sequence reads: CASSPEGQGSGNTIYF. The DNA for the CDR3 is TGTGCCAGCAGCCCAGAAGGACAGGGCAGTGGAAACACCATATATTTT.

Here the CDR3 DNA reads TGTGCCACCAGCCACACCGGGACAAGCTCCTACGAGCAGTACTTC. Protein product: CATSHTGTSSYEQYF. The rearrangement uses TRBV15 and TRBJ2-7; D might be TRBD1 (6 bases). There are 15 residues in the CDR3. V lost 5 bases and J 0 bases, leaving 14 bases between the germline ends. CDR1 and CDR2 from the germline V gene are LNHNV and YYDKDF (reference sequence).

This clone has a single count. The rearrangement links TRBV9 to TRBJ2-3; TRBD2 matches at 10 bases. J was trimmed by 2 bases and V by 2 bases; bases with no gene match: 11. The CDR3 runs to 18 residues. CDR1 and CDR2 from the germline V gene are SGDLS and YYNGEE. The CDR3, as DNA: TGTGCCAGCAGCGTCCACACTTCTAGCGGGGGCTTCACAGATACGCAGTATTTT. Its translation: CASSVHTSSGGFTDTQYF.

V usage is TRBV5-1 and J usage is TRBJ2-7; 8 bases are a match to TRBD2. The CDR3 consists of 16 residues. J was trimmed by 2 bases and V by 0 bases; bases with no gene match: 7. Germline-derived CDR1 and CDR2 are SGHRS and YFSETQ. The CDR3 region is CASSLAIVAGTYEQYF. The CDR3 nucleotides are TGCGCCAGCAGCTTGGCCATAGTAGCGGGGACCTACGAGCAGTACTTC.

For the CDR3, the DNA is TGTGCCTGGAGTTTTTGGGGACAGCCCAAAGAGACCCAGTACTTC. Its translation is CAWSFWGQPKETQYF. The rearrangement joins TRBV30 to TRBJ2-5, with TRBD1 matching 7 bases. Germline lookup yields CDR1 GTSNPN and CDR2 SVGIG (reference sequence). With 2 bases clipped from V and 3 bases from J, the junction kept 9 bases outside the gene matches. The CDR3 sequence is 15 residues long.

V gene TRBV5-1 combines with J gene TRBJ2-1; the D gene is possibly TRBD1 (5 bases). Germline V lookup: CDR1 SGHRS, CDR2 YFSETQ. Trimming took 4 bases from V and 3 from J, leaving 14 bases between them. The CDR3 length is 15 residues. Here the CDR3 DNA reads TGCGCCAGCAGCGCGGCGCAGGGTAACTACAATGAGCAGTTCTTC. Its protein is CASSAAQGNYNEQFF.

The V gene is TRBV10-3, the J gene TRBJ2-5; the match to TRBD1 covers 7 bases. V lost 0 bases to trimming and J lost 5 bases; unmatched junction nucleotides: 9. CDR1 is ENHRY and CDR2 is SYGVKD in the germline V gene. This CDR3 is built from 16 residues. The CDR3 DNA is TGTGCCATCAGTGAGTCGACAGGGAAAAGGGGGGAGACCCAGTACTTC. As protein: CAISESTGKRGETQYF.

In its sample, this clone was seen once. The CDR3 is CSASGGQETQYF. For the CDR3, the DNA is TGCAGCGCCAGCGGGGGGCAAGAGACCCAGTACTTC. This chain connects TRBV29-1 to TRBJ2-5; 9 bases map to TRBD2. This CDR3 region has 12 residues. The V gene end was trimmed by 7 bases and the J gene end by 2 bases; junction bases not matched to a gene: 2. CDR1 and CDR2 from the germline V gene are SQVTM and ANQGSEA.